The T cell receptor (beta chain) described here comes from a study of persistence of HIV-infected CD4 T cells. Study details: CD4+ T cells responding to CMV or HIV-1 Gag were isolated. Suppressive ART had lasted a median of roughly eight years.

An overlapping HIV-1 Gag peptide pool stimulated these cells at about 0.94 ug/peptide/mL. CD40L-negative CD69-negative CD45RO-high memory CD4+ T cells were sorted as populations depleted of antigen-responding cells. Donors had CD4+ T cell counts above 400 cells/uL and were CMV-seropositive. In germline, CDR1 is DFQATT, CDR2 SNEGSKA (reference sequence). V gave up 3 bases and J gave up 7 bases, with 18 bases separating them. This CDR3 has 14 amino acids. This was the immunoSEQ version 4 assay in survey mode. Repertoires were generated with immunoSEQ multiplex PCR, while TCRdb's copy carries only in-frame clones and drops some. In the table there are 30,000 to 45,000 clones, roughly four fifths of which are singletons. About this clone itself: Its target is unknown.

This receptor was obtained from an adult with HIV. The donor label of this sample is uncertain. Sequenced material: cultured CD4+ T cells from PBMCs, taken from a patient who received antiretroviral therapy. This rearrangement joins TRBV20-1 to TRBJ1-1; the D is unclear. The DNA of the CDR3 is TGCAGTGCTAGTCCTACTAGGTCTCGGCTTGAAGCTTTCTTT. It yields the protein CSASPTRSRLEAFF.